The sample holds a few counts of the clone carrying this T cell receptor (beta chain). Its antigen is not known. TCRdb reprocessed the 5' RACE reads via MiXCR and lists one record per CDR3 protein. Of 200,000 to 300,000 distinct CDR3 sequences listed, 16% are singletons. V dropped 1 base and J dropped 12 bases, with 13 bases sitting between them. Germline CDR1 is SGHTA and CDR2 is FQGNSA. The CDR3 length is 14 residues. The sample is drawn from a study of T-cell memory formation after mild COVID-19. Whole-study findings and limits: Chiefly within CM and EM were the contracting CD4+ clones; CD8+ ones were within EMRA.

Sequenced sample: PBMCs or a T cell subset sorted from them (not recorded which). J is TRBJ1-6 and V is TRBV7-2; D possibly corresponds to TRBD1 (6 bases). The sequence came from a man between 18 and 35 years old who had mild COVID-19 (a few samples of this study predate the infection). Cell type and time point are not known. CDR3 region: CASSLGQGLGPLHF. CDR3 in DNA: TGTGCCAGCAGCTTAGGTCAGGGGCTTGGACCCCTCCACTTT.